The 2 T cell receptor beta chains reported below all come from one sample, sequenced in a study of shared clonotypes between healthy human individuals (dated by TCRdb to the early 2020s). Libraries came from the immunoSEQ multiplex PCR assay. TCRdb holds this immuneACCESS table with in-frame rearrangements only. Some clones are missing; in checked studies, unresolved V genes explain under half, and the rest has no known cause. Recorded for this sample are about 600,000 clones; around 78% of them occurred a single time. The ten largest account for around 12% of the sample. The sample was PBMCs. The receptors were gathered from a woman aged 40 to 50 in good health. Some clones in this sample may be carry-over from other donors' samples.

CDR3 protein: CASSQEKAGADTQYF. CDR3 nucleotide sequence: TGCGCCAGCAGCCAAGAGAAGGCGGGGGCAGATACGCAGTATTTT. This chain connects TRBV4-3 to TRBJ2-3; TRBD2 matches 7 bases. J was trimmed by 4 bases and V by 0 bases; bases with no gene match: 4. CDR1 and CDR2 from the germline V gene are LGHNA and YSLEER. There are 15 residues in the CDR3.

This clone was recorded at least ten times. This chain links TRBV6-6 with TRBJ1-4; the D is unclear. The CDR3 is 12 amino acids. Germline V gene lookup returns CDR1 MNHNY and CDR2 SVGAGI (reference sequence). V shed 4 bases and J shed 6 bases, with 6 bases lying between them. CDR3: CASSLRDEKLFF. In DNA, the CDR3 is TGTGCCAGCAGTTTGAGAGATGAAAAACTGTTTTTT.